This T cell receptor (beta chain) was identified during a study of PD-L1 blockade in urothelial cancer. In the study overall: Of around 31 patients, about 24 were males with bladder-origin urothelial cancer. Blood underwent analysis 3 weeks (second dose) and 6 weeks after treatment began.

The protocol was immunoSEQ multiplex PCR, while the TCRdb copy is restricted to in-frame clones and leaves out a portion. This sample has 35,000 to 40,000 clones; roughly 82% occur once, and the top ten carry approximately 6.3%. Time point specified: pretreatment peripheral blood. This CDR3 comprises 16 residues. Per the germline V gene, CDR1 is SGHNT and CDR2 is YENEEA. V was pared by 0 bases and J by 5 bases, with 3 bases of the junction left unmatched. The sample in question was PBMCs, obtained around atezolizumab (anti-PD-L1) treatment. This receptor was identified in a man aged 55-75 years with urothelial cancer. V is TRBV11-3 and J is TRBJ2-1; 11 nucleotides match TRBD1. In DNA, the CDR3 is TGTGCCAGCAGCTTAGAGGGGACAGGGGGAAACAATGAGCAGTTCTTC. It translates to CASSLEGTGGNNEQFF.